This record concerns one T cell receptor beta chain sequence. The data are from a study of blood T cell repertoires in COVID-19. Clones were read by immunoSEQ multiplex PCR, and TCRdb kept only the in-frame ones, dropping some. Among under 300,000 clones listed, around four fifths were seen once. Germline V gene sequence: CDR1 MNHNS, CDR2 SASEGT. Unmatched junction bases numbered 6, after V lost 6 bases and J lost 0 bases. CDR3 length: 16 residues. The sequencing input was peripheral blood. The chain carries TRBV6-1 and TRBJ1-3, with 9 bases identical to TRBD1. This TCR was recovered from a woman in her sixties or seventies with active or convalescent COVID-19. CDR3 coding DNA: TGTGCCAGCAGGGAAACAGGGGGCAACTCTGGAAACACCATATATTTT. This translates into CASRETGGNSGNTIYF.